A selection of T cell receptor beta chains follows, all from one sample in a study of T cells in Graves' hyperthyroidism and ophthalmopathy. TCRdb re-derived calls from the multiplex PCR reads in MiXCR, one entry per CDR3 protein. The sample holds about 530,000 distinct CDR3 sequences, 15% to 20% seen once. Sequencing was performed on blood. The receptors were sampled from a young woman with Graves' ophthalmopathy. Each CDR3 is given with its conserved first and last residue. D genes are given only for firm matches. The size entry is marked missing in some rows and otherwise reads once, few, many or a size class.

j_call v_call clone_size d_call cdr3_nt cdr3_aa
TRBJ1-2 TRBV29-1 once TRBD1 TGCAGCGTTGCACTGACAGGGGAGTATGGCTACACCTTC CSVALTGEYGYTF
TRBJ2-1 TRBV11-2 many TRBD1 TGTGCCAGCAGCTTAGATCTTAGGACAGGGGGCTGTGAGCAGTTCTTC CASSLDLRTGGCEQFF
TRBJ1-3 TRBV15 . . TGTGCCACCAGCAGAGATTCAGTCTCTGGAAACACCATATATTTT CATSRDSVSGNTIYF
TRBJ1-3 TRBV6-2/TRBV6-3 few . TGTGCCAGCAGTTACGGGAGTCCTGGAAACACCATATATTTT CASSYGSPGNTIYF
TRBJ1-1 TRBV30 many . TGTGCCTGGAGAGTGAGAACTGAAGCTTTCTTT CAWRVRTEAFF
TRBJ2-1 TRBV20-1 many TRBD2 TGCAGTGCTAGATTTAGCGGGAGGGGGAATGAGCAGTTCTTC CSARFSGRGNEQFF
TRBJ1-1 TRBV11-2 many TRBD1 TGTGCCAGCAGCCGCGACAGGGTAGCTGAAGCTTTCTTT CASSRDRVAEAFF
TRBJ1-2 TRBV27 . . TGTGCCAGCAGTTTATCAGGGACTGGCTACACCTTC CASSLSGTGYTF
TRBJ1-1 TRBV19 . TRBD1 TGTGCCAGTAGCTCCGGGACAGGGAAAGCTATTTTCACTGAAGCTTTCTTT CASSSGTGKAIFTEAFF
TRBJ2-1 TRBV7-3 few . TGTGCCAGCAGCTTAACGGTCGAGCCCGGCAATGAGCAGTTCTTC CASSLTVEPGNEQFF
TRBJ1-1 TRBV2 many . TGTGCCAGCAGAAACAGGGAGAGCACTGAAGCTTTCTTT CASRNRESTEAFF
TRBJ1-5 TRBV6-1 . . TGTGCCAGCAGTCTACAGGAGAATCAGCCCCAGCATTTT CASSLQENQPQHF
TRBJ1-5 TRBV12-3/TRBV12-4 many TRBD1 TGTGCCAGCAGTTTTTCAGGGGGTGGTCAGCCCCAGCATTTT CASSFSGGGQPQHF
TRBJ2-3 TRBV27 few . TGTGCCAGCAGTTTATTGGGCTTCCCAGATACGCAGTATTTT CASSLLGFPDTQYF
TRBJ1-1 TRBV19 many TRBD1 TGTGCCAGTAGTATAACTCTGGGGACAGTGAACACTGAAGCTTTCTTT CASSITLGTVNTEAFF
TRBJ2-7 TRBV28 . . TGTGCCAGCAGTTTTAAGGCACCGTTGCAGTACTTC CASSFKAPLQYF
TRBJ2-3 TRBV12-3/TRBV12-4 . TRBD2 TGTGCCAGCAGTCCCCGGACTAGCGGGGGAACGACTAGCACAGATACGCAGTATTTT CASSPRTSGGTTSTDTQYF
TRBJ2-4 TRBV2 many TRBD2 TGTGCCAGCAGTGAAGTAGCGGGGGGCCTGGGGGCCAAAAACATTCAGTACTTC CASSEVAGGLGAKNIQYF
TRBJ1-2 TRBV11-3 many . TGTGCCAGCAGCTACCGGATCAACGGGGGCTATGGCTACACCTTC CASSYRINGGYGYTF
TRBJ1-1 TRBV11-2 . . TGTGCCAGCAGCTTAATTGCAGGGAAAGGCACTGAAGCTTTCTTT CASSLIAGKGTEAFF
TRBJ1-2 TRBV7-3 few . TGTGCCAGCAGCTTACAACAGAGCCAGGTCTATGGCTACACCTTC CASSLQQSQVYGYTF
TRBJ1-5 TRBV18 many . TGTGCCAGCTCACCACGGTCCGGCAATCAGCCCCAGCATTTT CASSPRSGNQPQHF
TRBJ1-2 TRBV7-9 many . TGTGCCAGCAGTTTCGCAGGTTTTGACTATGGCTACACCTTC CASSFAGFDYGYTF
TRBJ1-1 TRBV10-3 many . TGTGCCATCAGAAAAGAGGGGGTAGGCACTGAAGCTTTCTTT CAIRKEGVGTEAFF
TRBJ2-5 TRBV11-2 many . TGTGCCAGCAGCTTAGTTGGAGGTGCTCGAGAGACCCAGTACTTC CASSLVGGARETQYF
TRBJ2-5 TRBV28 many TRBD2 TGTGCCACCTATTCGGCTGCTCCGGGACTAAGAGAGACCCAGTACTTC CATYSAAPGLRETQYF
TRBJ1-2 TRBV6-5 many . TGTGCCAGCAGTTACTCCAGGGAGATTAACTATGGCTACACCTTC CASSYSREINYGYTF
TRBJ1-2 TRBV20-1 . TRBD1 TGCAGTGCTAAGTCCCTACAGGGGAACTATGGCTACACCTTC CSAKSLQGNYGYTF
TRBJ2-5 TRBV7-9 many . TGTGCCAGCAGCTTTCGGGCGGGACACGAGCTCCAAGAGACCCAGTACTTC CASSFRAGHELQETQYF
TRBJ1-5 TRBV20-1 many . TGCAGTGCCGGGAGAACACAGGGAAGGAGTCAGCCCCAGCATTTT CSAGRTQGRSQPQHF
TRBJ2-5 TRBV4-1 many . TGCGCCAGCAGCCAAACTGGTCGTGGGGAGACCCAGTACTTC CASSQTGRGETQYF
TRBJ1-1 TRBV5-1 many . TGCGCCAGCAGCTTGCATCTTACAGCGAGGGACACTGAAGCTTTCTTT CASSLHLTARDTEAFF
TRBJ2-4 TRBV9 few . TGTGCCAGCAGCGGGGCTGGGGGGCAGGGAAACATTCAGTACTTC CASSGAGGQGNIQYF
TRBJ1-5 TRBV28 many . TGTGCCAGCAGCTCTAACGCCGGGGGGGGCAATCAGCCCCAGCATTTT CASSSNAGGGNQPQHF
TRBJ2-7 TRBV11-3 . TRBD2 TGTGCCAGCAGCTCCCGCGACCTAGCGGGAGGATATGCCTACGAGCAGTACTTC CASSSRDLAGGYAYEQYF
TRBJ1-2 TRBV27 many TRBD1 TGTGCCAGCAGTTTGGGGACAGGCTTGTATGGCTACACCTTC CASSLGTGLYGYTF
TRBJ1-2 TRBV20-1 . TRBD1 TGCAGTGCTAGCGACAGGGGGCAACGGGGCTACACCTTC CSASDRGQRGYTF
TRBJ1-2 TRBV20-1 few . TGCAGTGCTAGATTCCGGGACGGCTTAAGTGGCTACACCTTC CSARFRDGLSGYTF
TRBJ1-4 TRBV7-8 . . TGTGCCAGCAGTTTTGCCCATGGCAGCATTAATGAAAAACTGTTTTTT CASSFAHGSINEKLFF
TRBJ1-5 TRBV24-1 few . TGTGCCACCAGTGATACCGGGCAGGGAGGGGATCAGCCCCAGCATTTT CATSDTGQGGDQPQHF
TRBJ2-7 TRBV20-1 few TRBD1 TGCAGTGCTCGGACAGGGTGGCTCGAGCAGTACTTC CSARTGWLEQYF
TRBJ2-1 TRBV7-2 few . TGTGCCAGCAGCTCCCCCCCGCGAGTGGAGCAGTTCTTC CASSSPPRVEQFF
TRBJ1-6 TRBV28 many . TGTGCCAGCAGTTTGAGGAACTATAATTCACCCCTCCACTTT CASSLRNYNSPLHF
TRBJ2-5 TRBV9 . . TGTGCCAGCAGCGGAAGAGGGAGCCAAGAGACCCAGTACTTC CASSGRGSQETQYF